The following is a T cell receptor beta chain sequence with its context. This sample stems from a study of T cell changes during pregnancy in multiple sclerosis. The length of the CDR3 is 16 residues. Only in-frame clones appear in the TCRdb table, and some are missing; sequencing was by immunoSEQ multiplex PCR. The sample shows roughly 26,000 clones, roughly 89% of them seen only once. The origin of this receptor is a female donor with multiple sclerosis, enrolled in a pregnancy study. The material was CD8+ T cells from peripheral blood mononuclear cells, obtained in the second trimester of pregnancy. J is TRBJ2-7 and V is TRBV21-1; the table's D call of TRBD2 was not tested on the DNA. TRBV21-1 is labeled a pseudogene. CDR3 in DNA: TGTGCCAGCAGCACGACGGGGACTAGCGGGACCTACGAGCAGTACTTC. Translated: CASSTTGTSGTYEQYF.